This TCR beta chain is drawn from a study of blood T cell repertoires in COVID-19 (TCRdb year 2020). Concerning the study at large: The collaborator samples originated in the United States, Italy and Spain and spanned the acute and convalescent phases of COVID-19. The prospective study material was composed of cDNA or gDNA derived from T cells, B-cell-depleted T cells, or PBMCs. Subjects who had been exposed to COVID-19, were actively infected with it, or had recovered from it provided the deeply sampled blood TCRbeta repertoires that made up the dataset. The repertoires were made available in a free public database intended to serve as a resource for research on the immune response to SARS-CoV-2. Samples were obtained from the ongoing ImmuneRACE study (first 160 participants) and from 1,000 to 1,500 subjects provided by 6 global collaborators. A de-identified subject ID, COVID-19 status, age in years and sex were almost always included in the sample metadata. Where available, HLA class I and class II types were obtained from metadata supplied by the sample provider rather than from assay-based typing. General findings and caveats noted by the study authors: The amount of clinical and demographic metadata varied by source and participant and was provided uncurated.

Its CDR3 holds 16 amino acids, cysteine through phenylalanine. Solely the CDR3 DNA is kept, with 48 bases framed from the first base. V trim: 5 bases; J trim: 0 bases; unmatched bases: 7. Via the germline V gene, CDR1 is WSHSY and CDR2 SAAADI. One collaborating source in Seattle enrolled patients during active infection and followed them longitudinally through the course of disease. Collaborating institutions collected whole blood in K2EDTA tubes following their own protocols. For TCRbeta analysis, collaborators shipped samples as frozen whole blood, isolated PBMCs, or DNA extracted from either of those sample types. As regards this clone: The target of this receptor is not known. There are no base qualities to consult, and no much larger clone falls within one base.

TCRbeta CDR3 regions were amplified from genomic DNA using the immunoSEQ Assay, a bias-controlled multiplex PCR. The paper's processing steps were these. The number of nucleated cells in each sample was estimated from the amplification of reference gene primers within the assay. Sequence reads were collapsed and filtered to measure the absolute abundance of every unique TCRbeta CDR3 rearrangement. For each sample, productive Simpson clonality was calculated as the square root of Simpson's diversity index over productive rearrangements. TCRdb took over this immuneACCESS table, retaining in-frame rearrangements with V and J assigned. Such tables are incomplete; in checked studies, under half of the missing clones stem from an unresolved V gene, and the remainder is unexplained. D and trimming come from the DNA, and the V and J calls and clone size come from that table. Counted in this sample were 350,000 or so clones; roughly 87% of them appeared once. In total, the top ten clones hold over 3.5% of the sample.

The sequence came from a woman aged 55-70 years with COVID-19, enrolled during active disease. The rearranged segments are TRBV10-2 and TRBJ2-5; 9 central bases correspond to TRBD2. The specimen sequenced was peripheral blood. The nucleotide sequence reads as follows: TGCGCCAGCAGTCTTAGCGGGGGTGCGTACCAAGAGACCCAGTACTTC. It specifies CASSLSGGAYQETQYF.